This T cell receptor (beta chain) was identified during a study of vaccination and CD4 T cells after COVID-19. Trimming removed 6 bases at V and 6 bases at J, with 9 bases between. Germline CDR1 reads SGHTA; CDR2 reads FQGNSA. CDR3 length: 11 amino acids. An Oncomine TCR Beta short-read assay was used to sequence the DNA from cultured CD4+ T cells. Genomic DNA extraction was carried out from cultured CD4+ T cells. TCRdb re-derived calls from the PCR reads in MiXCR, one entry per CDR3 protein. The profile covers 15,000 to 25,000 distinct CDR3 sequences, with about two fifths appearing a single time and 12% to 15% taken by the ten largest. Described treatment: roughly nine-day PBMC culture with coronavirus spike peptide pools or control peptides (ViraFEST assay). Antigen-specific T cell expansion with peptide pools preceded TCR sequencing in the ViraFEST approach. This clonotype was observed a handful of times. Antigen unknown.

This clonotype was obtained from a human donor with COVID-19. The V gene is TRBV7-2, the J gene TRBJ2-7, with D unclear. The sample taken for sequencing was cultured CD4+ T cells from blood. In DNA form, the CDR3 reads TGTGCCAGCAGTGTCCCAGGCGAGCAGTACTTC. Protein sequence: CASSVPGEQYF.